This T cell receptor (beta chain) was observed in a study of beta chain features in type 1 diabetes. Study-level results: Naive, central memory and Treg TCRB repertoires appeared more alike in patients than in healthy donors. Moderately but significantly shorter TCRB CDR3s were found in Type 1 diabetes patients in all four CD4+ subsets.

CD45RO/CCR7/CD25/CD127/CD95/CD27 sorting isolated CD4+ naive, central memory, regulatory and stem cell-like memory cells. Of the isolated RNA, all was reverse transcribed, and so the sequenced material was expressed TCRB transcripts. Data came from immunoSEQ multiplex PCR; TCRdb stores just in-frame clones and leaves some out. Of over 200,000 clones in the sample, approximately 10% were seen once. Comments on this clone: Its matching antigen is unknown.

The length of the CDR3 is 14 residues. The V end lost 0 bases, the J end lost 6 bases, and 13 bases lay between the germline ends. CDR1 is SGHDT, CDR2 YYEEEE, per germline. The chain carries TRBV5-6 and TRBJ2-7, with D hard to call. The TCR originated in a man aged 25 to 45 with type 1 diabetes. The sample was naive CD4+ T cells from blood. This chain's CDR3 is CASSLDRGFGEQYF. DNA of the CDR3: TGTGCCAGCAGCTTGGACCGAGGTTTCGGCGAGCAGTACTTC.